This TCR beta chain emerged from a study of T cells in Graves' hyperthyroidism and ophthalmopathy. CDR1 is LGHNT, CDR2 FRNRAP, per germline. Deletions cut 1 base from V and 6 bases from J, with 16 bases between. This CDR3 region has 16 residues. There are a few counts of this clonotype. TCR beta CDR3 regions were amplified from RNA. The HTBI primer set drove a first-round RT-PCR of the TCR CDR3. TCRdb processed the multiplex PCR reads anew with MiXCR; each CDR3 protein has one entry. Among about 340,000 distinct CDR3 sequences, about 20% were seen once, and the ten largest hold under 55%. It was uncontrolled infection, other autoimmune disease, pregnancy or lactation that excluded patients.

The sequence was obtained from a woman aged 45 to 65 with Graves' hyperthyroidism. The V and J genes are TRBV12-5 and TRBJ2-1; maybe TRBD2 (6 bases). The sequenced material came from blood. The CDR3 sequence is CASGLGPSGSRNEQFF. Here the CDR3 DNA reads TGTGCTAGTGGTTTGGGCCCTTCCGGGAGTCGCAATGAGCAGTTCTTC.